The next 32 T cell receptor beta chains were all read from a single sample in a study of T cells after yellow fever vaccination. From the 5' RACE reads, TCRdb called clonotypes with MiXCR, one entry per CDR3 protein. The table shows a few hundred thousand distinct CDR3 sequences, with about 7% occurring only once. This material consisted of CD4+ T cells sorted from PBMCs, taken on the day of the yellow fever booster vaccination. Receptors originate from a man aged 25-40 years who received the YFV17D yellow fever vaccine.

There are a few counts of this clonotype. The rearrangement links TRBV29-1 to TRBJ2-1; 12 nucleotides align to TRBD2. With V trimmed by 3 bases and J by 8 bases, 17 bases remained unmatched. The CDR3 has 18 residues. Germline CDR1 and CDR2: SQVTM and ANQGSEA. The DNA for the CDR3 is TGCAGCGTTGACCAGACTAGCGGGAGTCTCCTCTACACGTATGAGCAGTTCTTC. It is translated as CSVDQTSGSLLYTYEQFF.

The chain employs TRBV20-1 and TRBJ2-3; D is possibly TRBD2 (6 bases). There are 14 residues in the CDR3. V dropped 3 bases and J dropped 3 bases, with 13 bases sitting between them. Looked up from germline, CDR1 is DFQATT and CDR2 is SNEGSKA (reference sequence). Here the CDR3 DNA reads TGCAGTGCTAGTAAGGAGGGAATTACAGATACGCAGTATTTT. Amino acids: CSASKEGITDTQYF.

Here the CDR3 DNA reads TGTGCCAGCAGCGTAGGGACTAGCGGGGCCCAGTACTTC. Its protein product is CASSVGTSGAQYF. The genes are TRBV9 and TRBJ2-5; 12 bases align to TRBD2. CDR3 length: 13 amino acids. Germline-derived CDR1 and CDR2 are SGDLS and YYNGEE. The trim removed 0 bases at V and 9 bases at J, leaving 0 bases unmatched.

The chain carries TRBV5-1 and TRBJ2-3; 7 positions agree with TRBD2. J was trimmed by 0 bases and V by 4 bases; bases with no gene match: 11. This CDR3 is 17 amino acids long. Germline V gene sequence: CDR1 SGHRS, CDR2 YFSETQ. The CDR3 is CASSPRLTSVSTDTQYF. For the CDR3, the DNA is TGCGCCAGCAGCCCGCGCCTTACTAGCGTAAGCACAGATACGCAGTATTTT.

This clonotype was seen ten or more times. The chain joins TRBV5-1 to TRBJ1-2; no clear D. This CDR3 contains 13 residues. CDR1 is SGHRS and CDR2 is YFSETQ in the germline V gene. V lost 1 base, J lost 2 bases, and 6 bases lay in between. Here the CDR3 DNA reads TGCGCCAGCAGCTTGCACAACAACTATGGCTACACCTTC. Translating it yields CASSLHNNYGYTF.

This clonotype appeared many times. This CDR3 reads CASSLGLGEASSYEQYF. The CDR3 region has the DNA TGTGCCAGCAGCTTAGGCTTGGGGGAAGCGAGCTCCTACGAGCAGTACTTC. The chain joins TRBV7-2 to TRBJ2-7, with D perhaps assigned TRBD1 or TRBD2 (5 bases each). This CDR3 has 17 residues. Per the germline V gene, CDR1 is SGHTA and CDR2 is FQGNSA. V lost 1 base to trimming and J lost 0 bases, with 16 bases between them.

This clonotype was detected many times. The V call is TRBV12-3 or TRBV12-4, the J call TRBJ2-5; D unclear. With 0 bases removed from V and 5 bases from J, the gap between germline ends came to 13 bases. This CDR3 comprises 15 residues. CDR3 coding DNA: TGTGCCAGCAGTTTAGCGGGCACCCGTGGGGAGACCCAGTACTTC. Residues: CASSLAGTRGETQYF.

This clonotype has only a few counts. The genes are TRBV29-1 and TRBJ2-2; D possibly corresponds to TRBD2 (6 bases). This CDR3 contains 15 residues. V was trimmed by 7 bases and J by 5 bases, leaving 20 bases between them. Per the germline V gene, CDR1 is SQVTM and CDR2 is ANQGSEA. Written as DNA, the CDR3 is TGCAGCGCTAAGGTGGGAGGACCCCGGACCGGGGAGCTGTTTTTT. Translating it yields CSAKVGGPRTGELFF.

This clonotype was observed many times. CDR3 in amino acids: CATSNDGNYGYTF. The DNA for the CDR3 is TGTGCCACCAGTAACGACGGGAACTATGGCTACACCTTC. The V call is TRBV15, the J call TRBJ1-2; D is unclear. The CDR3 is 13 amino acids. V dropped 6 bases and J dropped 2 bases, with 10 bases sitting between them. CDR1 and CDR2 (germline): LNHNV, YYDKDF (reference sequence).

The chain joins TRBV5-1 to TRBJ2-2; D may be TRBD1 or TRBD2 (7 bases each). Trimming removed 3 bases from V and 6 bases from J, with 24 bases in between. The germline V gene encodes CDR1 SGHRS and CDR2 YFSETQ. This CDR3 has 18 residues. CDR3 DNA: TGCGCCAGCAGCTCCCGACAGGGAGGCGGGAGTAAGGCCGGGGAGCTGTTTTTT. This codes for CASSSRQGGGSKAGELFF.

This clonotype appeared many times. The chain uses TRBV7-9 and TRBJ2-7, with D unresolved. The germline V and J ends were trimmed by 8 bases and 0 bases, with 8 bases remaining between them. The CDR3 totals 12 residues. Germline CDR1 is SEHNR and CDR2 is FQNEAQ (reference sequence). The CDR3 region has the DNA TGTGCCAGCGCGAGGAGCTCCTACGAGCAGTACTTC. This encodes CASARSSYEQYF.

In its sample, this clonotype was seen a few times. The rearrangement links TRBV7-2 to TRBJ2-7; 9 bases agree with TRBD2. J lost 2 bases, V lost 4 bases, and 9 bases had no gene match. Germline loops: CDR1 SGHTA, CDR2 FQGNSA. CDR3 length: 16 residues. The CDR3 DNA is TGTGCCAGCAGCTCCCCTATCAGCGGGGGGCCCTACGAGCAGTACTTC. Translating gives CASSSPISGGPYEQYF. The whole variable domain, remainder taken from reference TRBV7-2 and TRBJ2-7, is GAGVSQSPSNKVTEKGKDVELRCDPISGHTALYWYRQSLGQGLEFLIYFQGNSAPDKSGLPSDRFSAERTGGSVSTLTIQRTQQEDSAVYLCASSSPISGGPYEQYFGPGTRLTVT.

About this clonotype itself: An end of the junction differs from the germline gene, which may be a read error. The CDR3 is CSSSYSRQRAHEQYF. DNA for the CDR3: TGTTCCAGCAGTTACTCTCGACAGAGAGCACACGAGCAGTACTTC. The rearrangement joins TRBV6-2 or TRBV6-3 to TRBJ2-7; a possible D gene is TRBD1 (5 bases). This CDR3 comprises 15 residues. CDR1 is MNHEY, CDR2 SVGEGT, per germline.

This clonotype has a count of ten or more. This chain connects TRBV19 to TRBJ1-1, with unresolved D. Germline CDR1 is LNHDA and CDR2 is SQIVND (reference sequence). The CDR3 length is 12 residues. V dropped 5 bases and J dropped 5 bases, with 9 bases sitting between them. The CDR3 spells CASSRIATEAFF. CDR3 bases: TGTGCCAGTAGTCGGATCGCGACTGAAGCTTTCTTT.

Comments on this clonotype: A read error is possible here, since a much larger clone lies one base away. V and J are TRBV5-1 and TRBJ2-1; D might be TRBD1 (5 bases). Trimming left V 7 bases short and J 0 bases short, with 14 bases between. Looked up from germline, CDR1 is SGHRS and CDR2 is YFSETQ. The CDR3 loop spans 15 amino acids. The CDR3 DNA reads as TGCGCCAGCGTCTGGGGCTCGGGCTCCTACAATGAGCAGTTCTTC. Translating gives CASVWGSGSYNEQFF.

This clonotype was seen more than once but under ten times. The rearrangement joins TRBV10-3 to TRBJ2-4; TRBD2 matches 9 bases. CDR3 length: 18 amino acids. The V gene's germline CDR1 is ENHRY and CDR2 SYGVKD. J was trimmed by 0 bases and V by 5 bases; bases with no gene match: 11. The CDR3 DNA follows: TGTGCCATCAGTCCTAGCGGGGCACTAACTCTAGCCAAAAACATTCAGTACTTC. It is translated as CAISPSGALTLAKNIQYF.

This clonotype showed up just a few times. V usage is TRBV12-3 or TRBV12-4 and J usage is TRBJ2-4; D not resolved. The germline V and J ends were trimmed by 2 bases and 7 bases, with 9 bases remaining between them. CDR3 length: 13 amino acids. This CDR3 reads CASSLSAGNIQYF. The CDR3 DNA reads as TGTGCCAGCAGTTTATCGGCTGGCAACATTCAGTACTTC.

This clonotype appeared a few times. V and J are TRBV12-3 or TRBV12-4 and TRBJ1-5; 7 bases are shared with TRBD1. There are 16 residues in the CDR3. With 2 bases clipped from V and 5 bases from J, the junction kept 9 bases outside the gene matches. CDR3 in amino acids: CASSLTGKGAHQPQHF. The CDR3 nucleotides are TGTGCCAGCAGTTTAACAGGGAAGGGGGCGCATCAGCCCCAGCATTTT.

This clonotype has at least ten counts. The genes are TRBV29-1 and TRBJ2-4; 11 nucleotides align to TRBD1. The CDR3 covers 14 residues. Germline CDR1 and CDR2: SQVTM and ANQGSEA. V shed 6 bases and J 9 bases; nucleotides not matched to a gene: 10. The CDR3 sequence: CSVGAGTGGTIQYF. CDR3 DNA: TGCAGCGTCGGGGCCGGGACAGGGGGTACCATTCAGTACTTC.

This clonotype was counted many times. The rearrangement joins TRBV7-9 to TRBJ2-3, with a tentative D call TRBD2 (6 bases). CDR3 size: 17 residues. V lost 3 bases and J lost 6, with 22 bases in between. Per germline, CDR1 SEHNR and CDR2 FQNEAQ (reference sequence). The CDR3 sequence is CASSFQGSGRVQDTQYF. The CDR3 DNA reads TGTGCCAGCAGCTTCCAAGGCTCCGGGAGAGTTCAGGATACGCAGTATTTT.

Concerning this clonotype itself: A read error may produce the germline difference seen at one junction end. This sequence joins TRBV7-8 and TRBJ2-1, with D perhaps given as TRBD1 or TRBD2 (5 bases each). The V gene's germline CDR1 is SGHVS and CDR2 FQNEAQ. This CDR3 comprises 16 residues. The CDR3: CASSRTPGPTDNEQSF. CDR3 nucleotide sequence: TGTGCCAGCAGCCGAACTCCGGGACCGACTGACAATGAGCAGTCCTTC.

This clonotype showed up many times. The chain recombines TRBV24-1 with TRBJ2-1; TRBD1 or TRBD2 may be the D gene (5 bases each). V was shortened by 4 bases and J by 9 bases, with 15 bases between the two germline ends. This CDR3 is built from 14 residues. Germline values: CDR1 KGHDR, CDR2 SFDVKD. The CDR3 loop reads CATSETGTTSEQFF. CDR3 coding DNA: TGTGCCACCAGTGAAACCGGGACCACCAGTGAGCAGTTCTTC.

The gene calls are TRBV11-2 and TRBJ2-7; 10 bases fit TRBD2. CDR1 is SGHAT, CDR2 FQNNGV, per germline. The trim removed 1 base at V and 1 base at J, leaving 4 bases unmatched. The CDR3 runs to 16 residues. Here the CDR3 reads CASSLGTSGFSYEQYF. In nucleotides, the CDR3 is TGTGCCAGCAGCTTAGGGACTAGCGGATTTTCCTACGAGCAGTACTTC.

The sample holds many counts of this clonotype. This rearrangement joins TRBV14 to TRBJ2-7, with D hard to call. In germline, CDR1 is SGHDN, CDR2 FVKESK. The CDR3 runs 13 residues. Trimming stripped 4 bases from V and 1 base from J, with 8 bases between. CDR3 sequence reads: CASSRAGSYEQYF. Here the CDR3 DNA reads TGTGCCAGCAGCCGGGCAGGATCCTACGAGCAGTACTTC.

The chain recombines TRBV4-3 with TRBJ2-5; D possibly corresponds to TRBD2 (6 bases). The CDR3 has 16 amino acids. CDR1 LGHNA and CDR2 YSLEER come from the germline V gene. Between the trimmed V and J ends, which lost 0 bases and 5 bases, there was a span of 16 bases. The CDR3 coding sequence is TGCGCCAGCAGCCAAGATCTAGGGACTGTGGGTGAGACCCAGTACTTC. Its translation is CASSQDLGTVGETQYF.

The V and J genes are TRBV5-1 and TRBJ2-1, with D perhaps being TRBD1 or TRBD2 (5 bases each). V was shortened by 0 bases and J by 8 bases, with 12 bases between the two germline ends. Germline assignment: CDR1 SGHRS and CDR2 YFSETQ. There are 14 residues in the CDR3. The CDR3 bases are TGCGCCAGCAGCTTGGAACGGGGCGACGATGAGCAGTTCTTC. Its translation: CASSLERGDDEQFF.

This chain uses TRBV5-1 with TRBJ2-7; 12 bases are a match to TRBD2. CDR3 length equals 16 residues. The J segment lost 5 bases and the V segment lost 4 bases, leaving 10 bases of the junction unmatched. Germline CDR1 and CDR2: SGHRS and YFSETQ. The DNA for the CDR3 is TGCGCCAGCAGCCAAGACACCGGACTAGCGGGAAACGAGCAGTACTTC. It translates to CASSQDTGLAGNEQYF.

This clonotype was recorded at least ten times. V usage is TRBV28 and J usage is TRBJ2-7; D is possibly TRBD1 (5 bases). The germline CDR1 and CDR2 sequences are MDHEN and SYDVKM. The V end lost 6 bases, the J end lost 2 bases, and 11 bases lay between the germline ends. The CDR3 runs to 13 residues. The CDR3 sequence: CASRVPGPYEQYF. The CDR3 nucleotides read TGTGCCAGCAGGGTACCAGGGCCCTACGAGCAGTACTTC.

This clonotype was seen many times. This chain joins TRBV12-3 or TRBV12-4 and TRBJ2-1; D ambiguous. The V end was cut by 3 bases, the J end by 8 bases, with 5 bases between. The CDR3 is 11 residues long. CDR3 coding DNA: TGTGCCAGCAGTTTGGGCCATGAGCAGTTCTTC. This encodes CASSLGHEQFF.

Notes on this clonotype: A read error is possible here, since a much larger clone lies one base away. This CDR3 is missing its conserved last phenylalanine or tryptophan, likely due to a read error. As DNA, the CDR3 is TGTGCCAGCAGCCATGGACAGGGCTACGAGCAGTACTAC. Protein sequence: CASSHGQGYEQYY. The chain is built from TRBV7-3 and TRBJ2-7, with 8 bases identical to TRBD1. V dropped 5 bases and J dropped 3; count of bases not matched to a gene: 3. Germline CDR1 SGHTA, CDR2 FQGTGA. The CDR3 sequence is 13 residues long.

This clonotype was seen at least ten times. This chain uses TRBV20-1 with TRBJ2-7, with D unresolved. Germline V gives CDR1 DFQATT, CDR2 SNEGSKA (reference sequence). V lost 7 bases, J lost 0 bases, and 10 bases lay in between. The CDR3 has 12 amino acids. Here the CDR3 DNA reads TGCAGTGTTAAGCGTTTCTCCTACGAGCAGTACTTC. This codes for CSVKRFSYEQYF.

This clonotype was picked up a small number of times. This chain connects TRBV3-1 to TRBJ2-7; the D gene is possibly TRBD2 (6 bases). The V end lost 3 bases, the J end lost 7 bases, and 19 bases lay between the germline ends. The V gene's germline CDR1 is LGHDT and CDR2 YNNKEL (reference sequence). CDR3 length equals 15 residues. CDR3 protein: CASSQGTRGVGEQYF. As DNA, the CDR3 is TGTGCCAGCAGCCAGGGGACTCGAGGTGTGGGGGAGCAGTACTTC.